This T cell receptor (beta chain) was identified in a study of cytomegalovirus exposure and HLA in healthy donors. Overall study findings and caveats: Further analysis, carried out later, found HLA-associated TCR beta chains more clonally expanded than equally common other chains.

The PCR contained 60 Vbeta and 13 Jbeta primers. Clones were read by immunoSEQ multiplex PCR, and TCRdb kept only the in-frame ones, dropping some. Of roughly 150,000 clones listed, roughly 80% are singletons. The CDR3 loop spans 16 amino acids. Germline V gene sequence: CDR1 SNHLY, CDR2 FYNNEI. V was pared by 6 bases and J by 5 bases, with 8 bases of the junction left unmatched. As for this clone: Its antigen is not identified.

This sequence was found in a woman in her thirties or forties in good health and CMV-seronegative. Sequenced material: PBMCs. V is TRBV2 and J is TRBJ2-5, with 14 bases identical to TRBD2. In DNA form, the CDR3 reads TGTGCCAGCAGGGGACTAGCGGGAGTGGCGTCGGAGACCCAGTACTTC. Protein sequence: CASRGLAGVASETQYF.